Described below is a single TCR beta chain sequence and its context. The data derive from a study of control samples from healthy donors and cancer patients. Data came from immunoSEQ multiplex PCR; TCRdb stores just in-frame clones and leaves some out. The sample has 110,000 to 150,000 clones, about 89% seen once; the top ten hold under 9%. The CDR3 totals 13 residues. V shed 3 bases and J shed 0 bases, with 6 bases lying between them. Germline V gene lookup returns CDR1 SGHRS and CDR2 YFSETQ. The chain recombines TRBV5-1 with TRBJ1-1; tentative D call: TRBD1 (5 bases). Sequencing was done on a sample of blood. The clonotype comes from a man aged 18 to 30 in good health. As DNA, the CDR3 is TGCGCCAGCAGCTGGGACCTGAACACTGAAGCTTTCTTT. This gives the protein CASSWDLNTEAFF.